This T cell receptor beta chain comes out of a study of cytomegalovirus exposure and HLA in healthy donors. PCR employed 60 Vbeta and 13 Jbeta primers. This table comes from immunoSEQ multiplex PCR, and its TCRdb copy is limited to in-frame clones, with some not included. This sample's clone table lists about 83,000 clones. On this clone itself: Its antigen is still unknown.

Study-level points and caveats: Later on, an analysis found that several of the most significant clusters appeared to be linked to common viral pathogens, which included parvovirus B19.

Trimming took 1 base from V and 8 from J; bases not matched to a gene: 8. CDR3 size: 15 residues. CDR1 is MNHEY, CDR2 SMNVEV, per germline (reference sequence). V is TRBV27 and J is TRBJ2-1; 7 positions match TRBD2. The TCR sequence derives from a man aged 18 to 35 in good health and CMV-seropositive. The sequenced sample consisted of PBMCs. The CDR3 loop is CASSLWEGSRDEQFF. The CDR3 nucleotides read TGTGCCAGCAGTTTATGGGAGGGTTCACGCGATGAGCAGTTCTTC.